One sample yielded the 28 T cell receptor beta chains listed below, sequenced in a study of shared clonotypes between healthy human individuals. Sequenced by immunoSEQ multiplex PCR; TCRdb stores in-frame clones only, minus some. The sample holds more than 2 million clones, 90% to 97% seen once. The sample taken for sequencing was naive CD4+ T cells sorted from blood. Indicated subset: CD45RA+ positively selected. These TCRs come from a young man in good health.

The chain is built from TRBV6-5 and TRBJ1-6, with D possibly matching TRBD1 (5 bases). From germline, CDR1 is MNHEY and CDR2 SVGAGI. This CDR3 is 15 amino acids long. Trimming shortened V by 2 bases and J by 7 bases, and 12 bases separated the two germline ends. The CDR3 bases are TGTGCCAGCAGTTACGTGGGACTGTCCAATTCACCCCTCCACTTT. Amino acids: CASSYVGLSNSPLHF.

V and J are TRBV19 and TRBJ2-2; tentatively, D is TRBD1 (5 bases). CDR1 is LNHDA and CDR2 is SQIVND in the germline V gene (reference sequence). The CDR3 totals 11 residues. V lost 10 bases and J 6 bases, leaving 9 bases between the germline ends. Written as DNA, the CDR3 is TGTGCCACCAGGGTGGCCGGGGAGCTGTTTTTT. It specifies CATRVAGELFF.

The genes are TRBV18 and TRBJ1-1; no definite D call. V was shortened by 3 bases and J by 0 bases, with 14 bases between the two germline ends. The germline CDR1 and CDR2 sequences are KGHSH and LQKENI. This CDR3 is 16 amino acids long. In DNA form, the CDR3 reads TGTGCCAGCTCACCTTGGTCCAGCGGGCTGAACACTGAAGCTTTCTTT. Residues: CASSPWSSGLNTEAFF.

A word on this clone: This specimen includes other DNA sequences encoding the same CDR3. This rearrangement joins TRBV30 to TRBJ2-7; D might be TRBD2 (5 bases). The V gene's germline CDR1 is GTSNPN and CDR2 SVGIG (reference sequence). This CDR3 spans 14 amino acids. Trimming cost V 0 bases and J 2 bases, with 11 bases left between them. CDR3 in DNA: TGTGCCTGGAGTGTACGGGCCGGGACCTACGAGCAGTACTTC. The encoded protein is CAWSVRAGTYEQYF.

The CDR3 DNA reads as TGTGCCATCAGTGAGTCAAACAGCAATGAGCAGTTCTTC. This gives the protein CAISESNSNEQFF. The chain is built from TRBV10-3 and TRBJ2-1; D is undetermined. V was cut by 0 bases and J by 6 bases, with 6 bases left in between. The CDR3 sequence is 13 residues long. From germline, CDR1 is ENHRY and CDR2 SYGVKD.

The rearrangement links TRBV28 to TRBJ2-1; tentatively, D is TRBD1 (6 bases). The CDR3 runs to 11 residues. V gave up 7 bases and J gave up 15 bases, with 16 bases separating them. Germline CDR1 MDHEN, CDR2 SYDVKM. Written as DNA, the CDR3 is TGTGCCAGCAAGGTTTCACAGGGTTTGTTCTTC. Translation gives CASKVSQGLFF.

V and J are TRBV4-1 and TRBJ2-2; 8 nucleotides match TRBD1. CDR3 length: 17 amino acids. Unmatched junction bases numbered 13, after V lost 4 bases and J lost 6 bases. CDR1 is MGHRA and CDR2 is YSYEKL in the germline V gene. The CDR3 region is CASSPLGRAGGSGELFF. The CDR3 DNA is TGCGCCAGCAGCCCATTGGGTAGGGCAGGGGGCTCCGGGGAGCTGTTTTTT.

This clone showed up just once. V and J are TRBV6-5 and TRBJ1-5; a possible D gene is TRBD1 (5 bases). The CDR3 is 15 amino acids. Germline V CDR1 and CDR2: MNHEY, SVGAGI. Trimming cost V 8 bases and J 2 bases, with 16 bases left between them. CDR3 DNA: TGTGCCAGCGGCCCTGGGGGATTGGGCAATCAGCCCCAGCATTTT. Amino acid sequence: CASGPGGLGNQPQHF.

On this clone itself: Other nucleotide sequences in the sample specify the same CDR3. The J gene is TRBJ1-6, the V gene TRBV6-5; the D is unclear. Germline V gene lookup returns CDR1 MNHEY and CDR2 SVGAGI. This CDR3 comprises 13 residues. Trimming took 0 bases from V and 8 from J, leaving 5 bases between them. CDR3 amino acids: CASSYSGDSPLHF. In nucleotides, the CDR3 is TGTGCCAGCAGTTACTCAGGTGATTCACCCCTCCACTTT.

The V call is TRBV7-9, the J call TRBJ1-2; D gene uncertain. Germline V gives CDR1 SEHNR, CDR2 FQNEAQ (reference sequence). Trimming removed 1 base at V and 4 bases at J, with 13 bases between. This CDR3 is 15 amino acids long. The CDR3 DNA reads TGTGCCAGCAGCTTAGGTTCTCCGGGGATCTATGGCTACACCTTC. This sequence encodes CASSLGSPGIYGYTF.

Comment on this clone: This sample includes further DNA sequences coding for the same CDR3. The chain carries TRBV28 and TRBJ2-7; 9 bases line up with TRBD1. The V gene's germline CDR1 is MDHEN and CDR2 SYDVKM. The V segment lost 6 bases and the J segment 7 bases; nucleotides outside the gene matches: 7. This CDR3 comprises 13 residues. CDR3 sequence (DNA): TGTGCCAGCAGGGGGACAGGGTCAAATGAGCAGTACTTC. Its translation: CASRGTGSNEQYF. The variable domain in full, with the rest retrieved from reference TRBV28 and TRBJ2-7, is DVKVTQSSRYLVKRTGEKVFLECVQDMDHENMFWYRQDPGLGLRLIYFSYDVKMKEKGDIPEGYSVSREKKERFSLILESASTNQTSMYLCASRGTGSNEQYFGPGTRLTVT.

The genes are TRBV7-2 and TRBJ2-2, with 10 nucleotides matching TRBD2. V was pared by 2 bases and J by 4 bases, with 4 bases of the junction left unmatched. The CDR3 runs 16 residues. CDR1 and CDR2 from the germline V gene are SGHTA and FQGNSA. The CDR3 sequence is CASSLLAGGTTGELFF. In nucleotides, the CDR3 is TGTGCCAGCAGCTTATTAGCGGGAGGAACCACCGGGGAGCTGTTTTTT.

The chain is built from TRBV21-1 and TRBJ1-4; TRBD1, the D gene given by the table, was not confirmed from the DNA. TRBV21-1 is a pseudogene. This CDR3 is 12 amino acids long. This CDR3 reads CASSAGVEKLFF. CDR3 nucleotides: TGTGCCAGCAGTGCAGGGGTTGAAAAACTGTTTTTT.

Notes on this clone: Other DNA sequences in the same sample also yield this CDR3. CDR3 residues: CSVELGGETQYF. CDR3 bases: TGCAGCGTTGAACTAGGGGGCGAGACCCAGTACTTC. The chain carries TRBV29-1 and TRBJ2-5, with 7 bases lining up with TRBD1. V was clipped by 2 bases and J by 5 bases; unmatched bases: 2. CDR1 SQVTM and CDR2 ANQGSEA come from the germline V gene. This CDR3 has 12 amino acids.

The chain uses TRBV6-5 and TRBJ1-1; D is unclear. The germline V gene encodes CDR1 MNHEY and CDR2 SVGAGI. The CDR3 spans 15 residues. V gave up 0 bases and J gave up 6 bases, with 14 bases separating them. The CDR3 spells CASSYSIAAGPEAFF. The CDR3 nucleotides read TGTGCCAGCAGTTACTCGATAGCGGCCGGCCCTGAAGCTTTCTTT.

The chain employs TRBV4-1 and TRBJ2-1; 7 bases agree with TRBD2. This CDR3 region has 13 residues. The V gene end was trimmed by 2 bases and the J gene end by 9 bases; junction bases not matched to a gene: 4. Germline CDR1 reads MGHRA; CDR2 reads YSYEKL. The CDR3 DNA reads as TGCGCCAGCAGCCAAAATAGCGGGCTTGAGCAGTTCTTC. Its protein product is CASSQNSGLEQFF.

V is TRBV9 and J is TRBJ2-7; 13 bases map to TRBD2. Per the germline V gene, CDR1 is SGDLS and CDR2 is YYNGEE. After removal of 2 bases from V and 12 bases from J, the junction contained 5 bases not matched to a gene. This CDR3 is built from 13 residues. CDR3 residues: CASSVGLAGVTYF. Written as DNA, the CDR3 is TGTGCCAGCAGCGTCGGACTAGCGGGAGTAACGTACTTC. Supplemented by reference TRBV9 and TRBJ2-7, the full variable domain reads DSGVTQTPKHLITATGQRVTLRCSPRSGDLSVYWYQQSLDQGLQFLIQYYNGEERAKGNILERFSAQQFPDLHSELNLSSLELGDSALYFCASSVGLAGVTYFGPGTRLTVT.

The V gene is TRBV7-6, the J gene TRBJ2-1, with 8 bases identical to TRBD1. This CDR3 spans 13 amino acids. The ends lost 5 bases at V and 6 bases at J; junction bases unmatched: 3. Germline V gene sequence: CDR1 SGHVS, CDR2 FNYEAQ. CDR3 sequence reads: CASSPGTGNEQFF. In DNA form, the CDR3 reads TGTGCCAGCAGCCCCGGGACAGGCAATGAGCAGTTCTTC.

The V gene is TRBV27, the J gene TRBJ1-1; D is ambiguous. Trimming cost V 3 bases and J 1 base, with 9 bases left between them. This CDR3 comprises 14 residues. Germline values: CDR1 MNHEY, CDR2 SMNVEV (reference sequence). The CDR3 loop is CASSLLERNTEAFF. The CDR3 DNA reads as TGTGCCAGCAGTTTGTTAGAGAGGAACACTGAAGCTTTCTTT.

In regard to this clone: The sample has other DNA sequences that encode this CDR3 too. This chain links TRBV18 with TRBJ2-5, with 12 bases identical to TRBD2. Trimming cost V 2 bases and J 5 bases; bases outside gene matches: 0. CDR1 and CDR2 (germline): KGHSH, LQKENI. The CDR3 runs to 14 residues. CDR3 sequence: CASSPGLAGETQYF. The CDR3 DNA sequence: TGTGCCAGCTCACCAGGACTAGCGGGGGAGACCCAGTACTTC.

The V call is TRBV19, the J call TRBJ2-1, with D uncertain. The CDR3 length is 15 residues. The germline gives CDR1 LNHDA, CDR2 SQIVND (reference sequence). V was cut by 7 bases and J by 5 bases, with 18 bases left in between. The CDR3, as DNA: TGTGCCAGTAATAGTATTGGCTCAGGAGACAATGAGCAGTTCTTC. This encodes CASNSIGSGDNEQFF.

This chain joins TRBV30 and TRBJ2-2; D remains ambiguous. With 4 bases removed from V and 5 bases from J, the gap between germline ends came to 11 bases. This CDR3 has 13 amino acids. Per germline, CDR1 GTSNPN and CDR2 SVGIG (reference sequence). The CDR3 loop is CAWTIVRTGELFF. The CDR3 DNA sequence: TGTGCCTGGACTATAGTGAGGACCGGGGAGCTGTTTTTT.

The V call is TRBV6-5, the J call TRBJ1-4; D is unresolved. The CDR3 has 14 residues. The germline CDR1 and CDR2 sequences are MNHEY and SVGAGI. V was pared by 2 bases and J by 8 bases, with 12 bases between. The CDR3 protein is CASSYGSIGEKLFF. The CDR3, as DNA: TGTGCCAGCAGTTACGGCAGCATTGGAGAAAAACTGTTTTTT.

This clone was seen only once. The V and J genes are TRBV19 and TRBJ2-7, with 10 bases matching TRBD2. The length of the CDR3 is 14 residues. The V and J ends lost 6 bases and 3 bases, in that order; junction bases with no gene match: 5. The germline V gene encodes CDR1 LNHDA and CDR2 SQIVND (reference sequence). This CDR3 reads CASSPGTSVYEQYF. In DNA, the CDR3 is TGTGCCAGTAGCCCTGGGACTAGCGTCTACGAGCAGTACTTC.

The gene calls are TRBV10-3 and TRBJ1-4; unclear D gene. The V end lost 6 bases, the J end lost 7 bases, and 12 bases lay between the germline ends. The CDR3 covers 13 residues. Germline V gene data show CDR1 as ENHRY and CDR2 as SYGVKD. The CDR3 sequence: CAISLFRGEKLFF. The CDR3, as DNA: TGTGCCATCAGCCTTTTTAGAGGTGAAAAACTGTTTTTT.

The rearrangement joins TRBV2 to TRBJ1-1, with a possible D match to TRBD1 (5 bases). The germline CDR1 and CDR2 sequences are SNHLY and FYNNEI. The CDR3 runs 14 residues. Trimming removed 0 bases at V and 4 bases at J, with 9 bases between. In DNA form, the CDR3 reads TGTGCCAGCAGTGAAGCGGGCAGGGCCACTGAAGCTTTCTTT. It translates to CASSEAGRATEAFF.

Comment on this clone: Additional DNA sequences in this sample encode the identical CDR3. The gene calls are TRBV29-1 and TRBJ1-2; tentatively, D is TRBD1 (6 bases). This CDR3 has 12 amino acids. CDR1 is SQVTM, CDR2 ANQGSEA, per germline. V was cut by 4 bases and J by 4 bases, with 10 bases left in between. In DNA, the CDR3 is TGCAGCGTTGGAACAGGGTCCTATGGCTACACCTTC. Residues: CSVGTGSYGYTF. Full variable domain (outside the CDR3, taken from reference TRBV29-1 and TRBJ1-2): SAVISQKPSRDICQRGTSLTIQCQVDSQVTMMFWYRQQPGQSLTLIATANQGSEATYESGFVIDKFPISRPNLTFSTLTVSNMSPEDSSIYLCSVGTGSYGYTFGSGTRLTVV.

CDR3 residues: CASSPQLTSGGGFYEQYF. CDR3 nucleotides: TGTGCCAGCAGTCCCCAACTCACTTCAGGGGGCGGTTTCTACGAGCAGTACTTC. The chain combines TRBV27 with TRBJ2-7; the match to TRBD1 covers 8 bases. The CDR3 sequence is 18 residues long. The germline V gene has CDR1 MNHEY and CDR2 SMNVEV (reference sequence). V shed 5 bases and J 3 bases; nucleotides not matched to a gene: 18.